This T cell receptor beta chain was identified in a study of T cell repertoires in cytomegalovirus infection. At the level of the study: Both CMV infection and a matching HLA type were indicated by public TCR beta signatures.

The CDR3 contains 13 residues. V was clipped by 0 bases and J by 3 bases, with 6 bases between them. Germline values: CDR1 PRHDT, CDR2 FYEKMQ (reference sequence). TCRdb called the reads again in MiXCR, with one record for every CDR3 protein. The data contain approximately 990,000 distinct CDR3 sequences, around 32% of them singletons. Note on this clonotype: What it binds is unknown.

Overall study results and limits: Of the TCR beta families, the public ones yielded a cumulative frequency that identified carriers of CMV plus the relevant HLA. HLA-C-restricted CMV-specific TCR beta clonotypes were dominant in the ex vivo response.

The sample consisted of cultured CD8+ T cells from PBMCs, taken from culture after CMV antigen stimulation. The TCR was taken from a human donor in good health (CMV status not recorded). Some clones in this sample may be carry-over from other donors' samples. The rearrangement links TRBV13 to TRBJ2-7, with D hard to call. Here the CDR3 reads CASSLGKNYEQYV. The CDR3 nucleotides are TGTGCCAGCAGCTTAGGAAAGAACTACGAGCAGTACGTC.